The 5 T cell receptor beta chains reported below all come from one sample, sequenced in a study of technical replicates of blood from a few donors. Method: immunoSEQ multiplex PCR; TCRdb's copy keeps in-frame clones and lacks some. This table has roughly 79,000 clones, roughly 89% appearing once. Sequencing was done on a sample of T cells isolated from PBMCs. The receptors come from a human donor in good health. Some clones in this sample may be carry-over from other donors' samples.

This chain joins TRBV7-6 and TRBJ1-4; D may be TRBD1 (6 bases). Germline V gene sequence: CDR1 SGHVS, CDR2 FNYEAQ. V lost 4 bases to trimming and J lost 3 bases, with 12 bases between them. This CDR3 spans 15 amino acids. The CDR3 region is CASSSHRASNEKLFF. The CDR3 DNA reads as TGTGCCAGCAGCTCTCACAGGGCGTCTAATGAAAAACTGTTTTTT.

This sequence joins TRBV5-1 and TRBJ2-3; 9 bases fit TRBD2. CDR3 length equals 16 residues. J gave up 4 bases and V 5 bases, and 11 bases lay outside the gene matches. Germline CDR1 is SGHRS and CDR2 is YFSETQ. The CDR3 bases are TGCGCCAGCAGAGATCTAATAGCGGGAGTTTCAGATACGCAGTATTTT. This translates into CASRDLIAGVSDTQYF. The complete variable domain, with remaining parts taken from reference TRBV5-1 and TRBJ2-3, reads KAGVTQTPRYLIKTRGQQVTLSCSPISGHRSVSWYQQTPGQGLQFLFEYFSETQRNKGNFPGRFSGRQFSNSRSEMNVSTLELGDSALYLCASRDLIAGVSDTQYFGPGTRLTVL.

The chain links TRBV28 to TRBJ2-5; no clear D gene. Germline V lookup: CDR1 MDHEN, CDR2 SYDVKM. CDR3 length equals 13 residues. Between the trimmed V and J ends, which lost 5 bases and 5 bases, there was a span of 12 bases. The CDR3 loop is CASSLISGETQYF. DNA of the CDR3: TGTGCCAGCAGTCTTATCTCCGGGGAGACCCAGTACTTC. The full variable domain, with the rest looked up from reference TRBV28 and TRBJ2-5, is DVKVTQSSRYLVKRTGEKVFLECVQDMDHENMFWYRQDPGLGLRLIYFSYDVKMKEKGDIPEGYSVSREKKERFSLILESASTNQTSMYLCASSLISGETQYFGPGTRLLVL.

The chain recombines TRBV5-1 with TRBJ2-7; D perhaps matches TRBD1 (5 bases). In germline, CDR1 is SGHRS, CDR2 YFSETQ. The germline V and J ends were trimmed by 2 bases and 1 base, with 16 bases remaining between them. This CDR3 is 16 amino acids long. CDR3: CASSFEKLGESYEQYF. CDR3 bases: TGCGCCAGCAGCTTCGAGAAGTTAGGGGAATCCTACGAGCAGTACTTC.

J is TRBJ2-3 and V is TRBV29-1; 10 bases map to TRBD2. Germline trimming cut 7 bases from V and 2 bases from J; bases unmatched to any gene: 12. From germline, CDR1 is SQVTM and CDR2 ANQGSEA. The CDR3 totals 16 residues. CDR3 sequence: CSAPWTSGLPTDTQYF. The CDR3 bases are TGCAGCGCTCCCTGGACTAGCGGACTTCCCACAGATACGCAGTATTTT.